Described below is a single T cell receptor beta chain sequence and its context. The source of the sample is a study of T-cell memory formation after mild COVID-19. TCRdb used MiXCR to reprocess the 5' RACE reads, holding one entry per CDR3 protein. The table records 550,000 to 600,000 distinct CDR3 sequences, 15% to 20% of them present only once. The CDR3 has 15 amino acids. Between the trimmed V and J ends, which lost 5 bases and 6 bases, there was a span of 14 bases. Sample: PBMCs or a T cell subset sorted from them (not recorded which). V is TRBV12-3 or TRBV12-4 and J is TRBJ1-6; D remains ambiguous. This TCR was recovered from an adult woman who had mild COVID-19 (a few samples of this study predate the infection). Cell type and time point are not known. This CDR3 is CASSPRSPLNSPLHF. CDR3 nucleotide sequence: TGTGCCAGCAGTCCCAGGAGTCCCCTTAATTCACCCCTCCACTTT.